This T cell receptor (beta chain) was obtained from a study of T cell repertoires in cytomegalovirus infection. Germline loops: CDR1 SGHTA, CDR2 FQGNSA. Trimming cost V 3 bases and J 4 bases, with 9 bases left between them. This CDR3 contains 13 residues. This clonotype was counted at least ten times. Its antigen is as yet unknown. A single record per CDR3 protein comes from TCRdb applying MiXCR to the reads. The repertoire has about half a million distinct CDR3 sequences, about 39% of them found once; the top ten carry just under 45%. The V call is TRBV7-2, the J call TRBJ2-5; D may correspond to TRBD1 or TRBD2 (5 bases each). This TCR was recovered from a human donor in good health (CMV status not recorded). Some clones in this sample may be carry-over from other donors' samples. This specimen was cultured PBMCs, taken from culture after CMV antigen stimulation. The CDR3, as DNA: TGTGCCAGCAGCTTGGGACCAAGAGAGACCCAGTACTTC. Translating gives CASSLGPRETQYF.